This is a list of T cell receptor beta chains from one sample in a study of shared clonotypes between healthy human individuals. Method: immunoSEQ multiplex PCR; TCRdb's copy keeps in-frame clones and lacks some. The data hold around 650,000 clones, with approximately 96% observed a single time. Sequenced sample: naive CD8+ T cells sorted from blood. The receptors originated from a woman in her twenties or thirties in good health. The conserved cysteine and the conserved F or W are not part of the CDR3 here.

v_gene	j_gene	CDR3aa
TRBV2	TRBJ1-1	ASRTVLNTEAF
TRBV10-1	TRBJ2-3	ASSEAVAVTHTDTQY
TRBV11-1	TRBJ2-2	ASSLMAYSANTGELF
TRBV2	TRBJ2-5	ASSLELAGEGETQY
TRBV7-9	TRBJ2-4	ASSSRGTKNIQY
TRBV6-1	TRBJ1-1	ASSLTGNTEAF
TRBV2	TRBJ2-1	ASSRQGPYNEQF
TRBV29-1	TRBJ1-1	SVEDRAGYEAF
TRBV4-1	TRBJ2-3	ASSPYSTDTQY
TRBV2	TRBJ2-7	ASEEGQDHTYEQY
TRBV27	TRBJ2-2	ASSLSSPTNTGELF
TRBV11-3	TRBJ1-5	ASSFNRGLCQPQH
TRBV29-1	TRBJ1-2	SVDAQGGFEGYT
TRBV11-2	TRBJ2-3	ASSRRQGARDTQY
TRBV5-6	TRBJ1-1	ASSLGRFLLRGRKEAF
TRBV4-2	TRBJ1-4	ASSQEWLREKLF
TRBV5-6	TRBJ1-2	ASSLGRTTRDYT
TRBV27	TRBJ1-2	ASSPTGSNYGYT
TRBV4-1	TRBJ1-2	ASSHRRQQRTYGYT
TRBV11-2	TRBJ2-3	ASSLGVESTDTQY
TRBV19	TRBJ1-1	ASSLTPFEAF
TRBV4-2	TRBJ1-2	ASSQDTTGVDGYT
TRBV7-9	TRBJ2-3	ASRQGIDPRDGQY
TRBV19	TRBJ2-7	ASSPRQGGEQY
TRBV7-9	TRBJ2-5	ASRWTSGSGETQY
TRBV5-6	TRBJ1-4	ASSWGPGRSDEKLF
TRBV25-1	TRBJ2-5	ASSEPTGGETQY
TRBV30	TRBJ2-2	AWSVLRQAPGELF
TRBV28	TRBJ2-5	ASSSLSPGQGKKTQY
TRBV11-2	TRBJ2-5	ASSIPGGNPKTQETQY
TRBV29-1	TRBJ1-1	SDGDRLNTEAF
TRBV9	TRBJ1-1	ASSSRNTEAF
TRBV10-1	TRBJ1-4	ASSETSREKLF
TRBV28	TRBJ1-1	ASMVTVNTEAF
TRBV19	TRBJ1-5	ASSMGTWSNQPQH
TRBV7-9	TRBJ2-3	ASSNGLAGATDTQY
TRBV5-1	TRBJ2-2	ASSLYKGPNTGELF
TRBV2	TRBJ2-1	ASSEALPRGDVYEQF
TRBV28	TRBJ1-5	ASSSWTGNQPQH
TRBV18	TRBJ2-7	ASSKPGHQNYEQY
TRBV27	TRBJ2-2	ASSFPGGRPGELF
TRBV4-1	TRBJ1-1	ASSQMDGTEAF
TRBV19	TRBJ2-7	ASSIVPGTYEQY
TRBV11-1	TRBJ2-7	ASSSGYSGSSSYEQY
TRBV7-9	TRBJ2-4	ASSRPGQGENIQY